The rows below give T cell receptor beta chains drawn from one sample of a study of T cell responses to AZD1222 COVID-19 vaccine. The assay was immunoSEQ multiplex PCR, and TCRdb's table has in-frame clones only and misses some. The data show about 140,000 clones, 90% to 95% seen once. This specimen was peripheral blood, taken on day 0 of AZD1222 vaccination. The receptors originated from an adult in good health. Both conserved end residues are part of each CDR3. The D gene is left open where the match is weak.

d_call,v_call,j_call,cdr3_aa
.,TRBV19,TRBJ2-2,CASKWQGSTGELFF
TRBD2,TRBV10-2,TRBJ2-7,CASVPYISGLAGPASDYEQYF
.,TRBV5-1,TRBJ2-2,CASSPSVTSNTGELFF
.,TRBV3-1/TRBV3-2,TRBJ2-3,CASSQAGFWSDTQYF
TRBD1,TRBV19,TRBJ1-2,CASSVTGVYNYGYTF
TRBD2,TRBV28,TRBJ2-7,CASMELGTSLGEQYF
TRBD1,TRBV9,TRBJ1-2,CASSGTGSGLVYGYTF
TRBD2,TRBV19,TRBJ2-3,CASSIGLAGGKTTDTQYF
.,TRBV5-4,TRBJ1-2,CASSLESPVGRYTF
.,TRBV2,TRBJ2-7,CASSEALDTEQYF
.,TRBV12-3/TRBV12-4,TRBJ1-5,CASSSFPPQHF
.,TRBV7-8,TRBJ2-7,CASSEKRVVPRDEQYF
.,TRBV5-1,TRBJ2-5,CASSPGRYQETQYF
TRBD2,TRBV4-1,TRBJ2-1,CASSQGRPGGNEQFF
.,TRBV6-1,TRBJ2-6,CASSEVGVGVPARANVLTF
.,TRBV5-6,TRBJ1-1,CASSWLEQNTEAFF
.,TRBV5-3,TRBJ2-2,CARSRRGVPTGELFF
TRBD2,TRBV4-1,TRBJ2-1,CASSPGLAGGRHNEQFF
.,TRBV30,TRBJ2-3,CAWRGGGPDTQYF